Given below is one T cell receptor beta chain in context. Which antigen it targets is not known. No base quality information exists; no much larger clone differs at one position. Donors were healthy HIV-negative adults with no recently reported acute infections or vaccinations. All donors were Caucasian adults living in Nashville, Tennessee, USA. CD4+ T cells were enriched through magnetic negative selection, after which naive cells were positively selected on CD45RA and the remaining negative fraction served as the memory subset. Blood was collected by leukapheresis, and PBMCs were isolated by Ficoll-Histopaque density gradient centrifugation and then cryopreserved in liquid nitrogen vapor phase. Purity and quantity of every magnetically sorted T cell population were checked by analytical flow cytometry. Genomic DNA was isolated from every sorted fraction and measured by UV absorbance on a Nanodrop 2000c.

The sample is drawn from a study of shared clonotypes between healthy human individuals (TCRdb year 2020). Concerning the study at large: Three men and a couple of women, aged 18 to 49 years, made up the cohort. For each donor, three plates each were used for CD4 naive and CD4 memory, two plates were used for CD8 naive, and one plate was used for CD8 memory. To estimate repertoire size and how much clonotype sharing occurs between individuals, the study deeply sequenced the blood TCR repertoires of about five healthy adults. Per donor, leukapheresis produced somewhere between about 0.9 and 9.5 billion PBMCs. Libraries were prepared and TCR repertoires were sequenced by different laboratories using diverse techniques, in order to increase sequencing depth and limit assay-specific biases.

V is shortened by 4 bases, J by 2 bases, and the region joining them spans 14 bases. The CDR3, from cysteine to phenylalanine, totals 16 residues. Solely the CDR3 DNA is kept, with 48 bases framed from the first base. Based on the germline V gene, the CDR1 and CDR2 sequences are MNHNS and SASEGT. Using the deep immunoSEQ assay, multiplex PCR amplified TCR CDR3 regions from genomic DNA. Extracted genomic DNA from each cell subset was distributed evenly across all wells of several immunoSEQ 96-well plates, and each plate was treated as a replicate. For sorted subsets, each replicate PCR was loaded with roughly 0.2 ug genomic DNA, equivalent to some 31,000 T cell genomes. Purified libraries were measured with a Qubit 3.0 fluorometer, size-checked on a Bioanalyzer 2100, and measured again with the KAPA Library Quantification kit. Every immunoSEQ 96-well plate was sequenced on a separate single-read 150-cycle Illumina NextSeq 550 flow cell. Turning to the authors' computational methods: The immunoSEQ output contained only junctional sequences without quality scores, so filtering could not match that applied to full-length reads. Sequences were annotated with PyIR, a Python wrapper for IgBLAST v1.9, using IMGT germline references to assign V/J genes and CDR3. Reads were removed for weak V/J assignments (E-value above 1e-6), missing CDR3, stop codons, out-of-frame junctions, or ambiguous translated residues. V3J clonotypes were defined as sequences sharing the same inferred V gene, J gene, and CDR3 amino acid sequence. The percentage overlap between two repertoires was calculated by dividing the number of shared unique clonotypes by the size of the smaller repertoire. Three approaches were used to assess repertoire richness: RTK rarefaction, the Chao1 estimator, and Recon v2.1 estimates of unobserved clonotypes. Generation probabilities were computed with OLGA for all TCRbeta clonotypes obtained by the gDNA method from several donors. TCRdb re-hosts the immuneACCESS table, in-frame sequences only. Its copies lack some clones; in the studies checked, an unresolved V gene accounts for under half of them, and the cause for the rest is not known. V, J and clone size reflect that table, while D and trimming were determined from the DNA. Counted in this sample were around 2.3 million clones; under 97% of them appeared once. Of the sample, roughly 0.13% is held by the ten largest clones.

What the study reported, not specific to this receptor: Estimated clonotype richness was generally larger for naive than for memory subsets. Compared with non-shared clonotypes, clonotypes shared by all four sorted-subset donors had higher generation probabilities. The genetic and exposure-history diversity represented was limited by the small number of donors. Only blood was sampled, and tissue TCR repertoires likely differ from those in blood. Pairwise subsampling indicated that sequencing depth was expected to affect the degree of clonotype sharing among donors. Incomplete sequencing was indicated by rarefaction of sorted-subset datasets, despite the large sequencing depth. About 5% of naive CD4, 3% to 4% of naive CD8, approximately 2.2% of memory CD4, and 0.4% of memory CD8 clonotypes were shared across a few donors.

Recombination connected TRBV6-1 to TRBJ2-2, with no confidently assigned D gene. Sequencing was done on a sample of naive CD4+ T cells sorted from blood. The sample's cell subset or site, from its label and the paper: CD45RA+ positively selected. The origin of this receptor is a man aged 18 to 30 in good health. Here is the DNA: TGTGCCAGCAGTGTTCTGGGGTCCTCCAACACCGGGGAGCTGTTTTTT. It encodes CASSVLGSSNTGELFF.